This T cell receptor (beta chain) originates from a study of CD8+ T cells in alopecia areata (dated by TCRdb to 2016 to 2019). With regard to the full study: The treated patients took part in an open-label pilot trial in which moderate-to-severe alopecia areata was treated with oral tofacitinib at 5 to 10 mg twice daily. Patients received tofacitinib for 6 to 18 months and were then followed off drug for 6 months to check for delayed response and recurrence. The study used high-throughput TCRbeta sequencing to examine T cell clonal expansion in alopecia areata, in both the C3H/HeJ mouse model and human patients. On the human side, TCRbeta sequencing was run on scalp tissue and on sorted CD4+ and CD8+ peripheral blood T cells from healthy controls and from alopecia areata patients with either patchy or totalis/universalis disease. Biopsies were taken from tofacitinib-treated patients at baseline and again at 4 and 24 weeks into treatment, and several of those patients also had a later scalp biopsy. Clonality in the scalp was compared among normal scalp (n=4), patchy alopecia areata scalp (n=8), and alopecia totalis/universalis scalp (n=8). RNA was extracted with the PAXgene miRNA kit for fixed scalp, the miRNeasy kit for PBMCs, and the RNeasy kit for mouse skin. TCRbeta CDR3 regions were amplified by immunoSEQ multiplex PCR using 35 Vbeta forward and 13 Jbeta reverse primers. Overall study results and their limits: Compared with mice, TCR sequences shared between patients were less clear, possibly partly because of HLA diversity across the patient population. Resident alphabeta T cells in normal human skin are also sequenced, complicating scalp TCR repertoire analysis, unlike mouse skin dominated by gammadelta T cells. Compared with normal scalp, lesional scalp, particularly in alopecia totalis/universalis, had higher clonality and more expanded CD8+ clones, which suggests antigenic drive.

Library generation was performed with the immunoSEQ multiplex PCR assay. RNA was extracted from all samples and reverse transcribed into cDNA as template for TCR sequencing. First-strand cDNA was synthesized with SuperScript III using a 2:1 mix of oligo-dT and random hexamers. Amplification bias was assessed with a synthetic immune receptor repertoire, and residual bias was removed computationally. Concerning the study's data processing: After raw reads were preprocessed to remove errors, the CDR3 was defined following IMGT conventions as running from the conserved cysteine to phenylalanine. Clonality was computed as 1 minus the Shannon entropy, with the entropy normalized by log2 of the number of productive unique TCRs. Whether scalp clones were CD4 or CD8 was inferred by matching scalp TCRbeta sequences against CD4 and CD8 repertoires sorted from blood. The clones in this table, taken by TCRdb from immuneACCESS, are in-frame only. Not every clone is retained; where verified, under half of the shortfall comes from an unresolved V gene, and the cause of the rest is unknown. Clone size and V and J calls were adopted from that table, with D and trimming inferred from the DNA. For this sample there are some 110,000 clones; around two fifths appear just once. The ten largest make up approximately 3% of the sample.

The cysteine opens and the phenylalanine closes a CDR3 of 15 amino acids. Only CDR3 DNA remains: 45 bases, in frame from the first base. V is cut by 6 bases and J by 4 bases, and the space between the germline ends is 18 bases. CDR1 and CDR2, looked up from the germline V gene, are MNHEY and SVGAGI. Worth noting for this clone: This clone's antigen is unknown. No base-level quality is on record; no much larger clone is a single base apart.

Peripheral blood and lesional scalp punch biopsies were obtained from patients with alopecia areata. PBMCs were isolated by density centrifugation and stained for CD3, CD4 and CD8, after which CD4+ and CD8+ T cells were sorted on a FACSAria. This TCR came from a human donor with alopecia areata. The specimen sequenced was CD4+ T cells sorted from blood. This chain is built from TRBV6-5 and TRBJ1-2; D gene: possibly TRBD1, on 5 matching bases. The CDR3 protein: CASRSPLGAFYGYTF. The DNA sequence reads TGTGCCAGCAGATCTCCCCTCGGGGCTTTCTATGGCTACACCTTC.